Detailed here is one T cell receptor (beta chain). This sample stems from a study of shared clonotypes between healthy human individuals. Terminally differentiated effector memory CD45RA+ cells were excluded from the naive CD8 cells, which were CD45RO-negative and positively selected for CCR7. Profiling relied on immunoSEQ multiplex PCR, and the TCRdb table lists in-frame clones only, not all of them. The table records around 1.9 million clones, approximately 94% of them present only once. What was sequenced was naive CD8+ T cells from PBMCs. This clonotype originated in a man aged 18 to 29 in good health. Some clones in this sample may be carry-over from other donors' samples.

This CDR3 is CASSMGPTYEQYF. The CDR3 bases are TGTGCCAGCAGTATGGGTCCAACTTACGAGCAGTACTTC. The chain combines TRBV27 with TRBJ2-7; D not resolved. Germline V gives CDR1 MNHEY, CDR2 SMNVEV (reference sequence). The CDR3 is 13 amino acids. Trimming removed 5 bases from V and 4 bases from J, with 12 bases in between.